This record concerns one T cell receptor beta chain sequence. The sample holds a few counts of this clonotype. No antigen is known for it. No much larger clone exists at a distance of one base, and base qualities are not known. The data were obtained in a study of T-cell memory formation after mild COVID-19 listed by TCRdb under 2021. About the study as a whole: Most TCR sequence clusters were specific to one of the two donors. In a couple of donors, T-cell clones that expanded and contracted after mild COVID-19 were tracked by sequencing TCRalpha and TCRbeta repertoires over time. The cohort comprised two young, previously healthy adult volunteers, one female and one male. The investigation overall reported the following: Contracting CD4+ clones appeared mostly in the CM and EM memory subsets, whereas CD8+ clones were enriched in EMRA. Clones that contracted from day 15 to 85 showed balanced CD4/CD8 phenotypes, whereas a second wave of clones that expanded from day 15 to 37 leaned towards CD4+. Only a couple of mild cases were covered in the study, and larger cohorts including severe cases with pre-infection samples were considered necessary. The detection of some responding clones in pre-infection memory suggests that pre-existing cross-reactive memory T cells joined the SARS-CoV-2 response. Whether the second-wave clones peaking on day 37 were SARS-CoV-2 specific was not confirmed.

PBMCs were isolated by Ficoll-Paque density gradient centrifugation. Sequenced on an Illumina NovaSeq 6000. TCRalpha and TCRbeta cDNA libraries were built by 5'RACE with constant-segment primers, adding sample barcodes and unique molecular identifiers. RNA was extracted from every sample with Trizol reagent. Library amplification was performed in two PCR steps, and a second sample barcode and Illumina TruSeq adapters were introduced in the second step. Libraries were sequenced on an Illumina NovaSeq with 2 x 150 bp paired-end reads. As for the original processing: With migec v1.2.7, reads were demultiplexed and then collapsed into UMI-guided consensus sequences. Using mixcr v2.1.11, UMI consensuses were aligned to TRA and TRB V and J templates and then assembled into clonotypes. Expanded or contracted clonotypes were those called significant by both edgeR and NoisET, with noise models trained on biological replicates. For edgeR calls, a false discovery rate-adjusted p below 0.01 and a log2 fold-change threshold of 1 were applied. As an exploratory analysis of dynamics, PCA with hierarchical clustering was applied to max-normalized trajectories of the 1000 most abundant clonotypes. Each responding clone was given a CD4 or CD8 phenotype based on the CD4+ and CD8+ repertoires, which had been sequenced separately. TCRdb itself trimmed the public reads at Q25 with fastp, ran MiXCR and retained productive beta chains. Entries are consolidated by CDR3 protein sequence, retaining the most common genes and DNA. The V and J calls here are based on TCRdb, not the publication. The table for this sample lists fewer than 350,000 distinct CDR3 sequences; 13% to 15% of them were counted only once. Around 20% of the sample belongs to the ten largest clones.

From the germline V gene, CDR1 is MNHEY and CDR2 is SVGEGT. Reading from cysteine to phenylalanine, the CDR3 counts 15 amino acids. Left in the record is the CDR3 DNA by itself, 45 bases read in frame from the first base. The V end loses 4 bases and the J end loses 2 bases, and a stretch of 15 bases separates them. The sequence came from a young man who had mild COVID-19 (a few samples of this study predate the infection). The sample titles of this study are shuffled in the database, so cell type and time point are left out; the donor was told from shared clones. Sequencing used PBMCs or a T cell subset sorted from them (not recorded which). Recombination linked TRBV6-2 or TRBV6-3 to TRBJ2-7; the D gene is perhaps TRBD1, from 6 matching bases. In nucleotide form, the sequence is TGTGCCAGCAGTTCCGCAGCGACAGGCACCTACGAGCAGTACTTC. The encoded protein is CASSSAATGTYEQYF.